The subject of this entry is one TCR beta chain. Its matching antigen is unknown. This sample is part of a study of cytomegalovirus exposure and HLA in healthy donors. Study-wide findings and caveats: Roughly uniform depth of sequencing across donors was assumed in presence/absence analyses. Being productive about 87% or about 30% of the time was typical of most TCR beta V segments in an earlier analysis.

Primers included in the PCR were 60 Vbeta and 13 Jbeta primers. The assay was immunoSEQ multiplex PCR, and TCRdb's table has in-frame clones only and misses some. The table lists fewer than 200,000 clones, about 77% of them singletons. CDR3 length equals 17 residues. Trimming cost V 3 bases and J 6 bases; bases outside gene matches: 13. Looked up from germline, CDR1 is MDHEN and CDR2 is SYDVKM. The V and J genes are TRBV28 and TRBJ2-2, with TRBD2 matching 7 bases. The sample comprised PBMCs. This clonotype originated in a woman between 50 and 59 years old in good health and CMV-seronegative. The CDR3 sequence: CASSFMTPGTNAGELFF. In nucleotides, the CDR3 is TGTGCCAGCAGTTTCATGACCCCCGGGACTAACGCCGGGGAGCTGTTTTTT.